The rows below give T cell receptor beta chains drawn from one sample of a study of response to subunit inactivated influenza vaccine. TCRdb re-derived calls from the RT-PCR reads in MiXCR, one entry per CDR3 protein. The profile covers about 700,000 distinct CDR3 sequences, with over 11% appearing a single time and approximately 6.5% taken by the ten largest. This specimen consisted of PBMCs from blood, obtained around two weeks before vaccination. All receptors derive from a man aged 50-60 years who received an inactivated influenza vaccine. CDR3s include the opening cysteine and the closing phenylalanine or tryptophan. The order of the fields is V gene, D gene, J gene, clone size, CDR3 protein, CDR3 DNA. D genes are given only for firm matches. Clone size, where shown, is once, few, many, or a class for clones that have expanded.

TRBV4-1	.	TRBJ2-7	few	CASSQETGGGYEQYF	TGCGCCAGCAGCCAAGAGACGGGGGGCGGGTACGAGCAGTACTTC
TRBV7-9	.	TRBJ1-2	few	CASSHSRRQGYYGYTF	TGTGCCAGCAGCCACAGCCGTCGCCAGGGATACTATGGCTACACCTTC
TRBV6-1	.	TRBJ2-1	.	CSSRAGLSSYNEQFF	TGTTCCAGCAGGGCCGGACTGAGCTCCTACAATGAGCAGTTCTTC
TRBV29-1	.	TRBJ2-2	few	CSVESTYTGELFF	TGCAGCGTTGAATCCACCTACACCGGGGAGCTGTTTTTT
TRBV5-1	.	TRBJ1-5	few	CASSLEGGMSPQHF	TGCGCCAGCAGCTTGGAGGGGGGCATGAGTCCCCAGCATTTT
TRBV11-1	TRBD1	TRBJ2-5	.	CASSLRGDRGRETQYF	TGTGCCAGCAGCTTAAGGGGGGACAGGGGGCGAGAGACCCAGTACTTC
TRBV3-1	.	TRBJ1-3	few	CASSRKASGWEDTIYF	TGTGCCAGCAGCCGGAAGGCCTCTGGATGGGAGGACACCATATATTTT
TRBV27	.	TRBJ2-1	few	CASSLSGYGPSSYNEQFF	TGTGCCAGCAGTTTATCGGGGTACGGGCCCAGCTCCTACAATGAGCAGTTCTTC
TRBV7-3	TRBD2	TRBJ2-1	many	CASSLNGRAYNEQFF	TGTGCCAGCAGCTTAAACGGGAGGGCCTACAATGAGCAGTTCTTC
TRBV20-1	.	TRBJ2-2	.	CSARDRQRNTGELFF	TGCAGTGCTAGAGATCGCCAGAGGAACACCGGGGAGCTGTTTTTT
TRBV27	.	TRBJ2-7	.	CASSLYSGGIYEQYF	TGTGCCAGCAGTTTATATTCCGGGGGCATTTACGAGCAGTACTTC
TRBV28	.	TRBJ2-7	.	CASEGHSFYSYEQYF	TGTGCCAGCGAGGGTCACAGCTTCTATTCCTACGAGCAGTACTTC
TRBV3-1	.	TRBJ1-1	few	CASSQAAGGNTEAFF	TGTGCCAGCAGCCAAGCGGCCGGAGGGAACACTGAAGCTTTCTTT
TRBV11-2	.	TRBJ2-3	few	CASSPRALTDTQYF	TGTGCCAGCAGCCCCCGGGCGTTGACAGATACGCAGTATTTT
TRBV19	.	TRBJ2-3	.	CASSTSTQADTQYF	TGTGCCAGTAGTACCTCCACCCAGGCAGATACGCAGTATTTT
TRBV5-4	.	TRBJ2-1	many	CASSPHPGSNEQFF	TGTGCCAGCAGCCCCCACCCTGGTAGTAATGAGCAGTTCTTC
TRBV4-2	.	TRBJ2-7	.	CASSQNYELEQYF	TGTGCCAGCAGCCAGAATTACGAGTTGGAGCAGTACTTC
TRBV20-1	TRBD2	TRBJ2-7	few	CSARDGTSGSYEQYF	TGCAGTGCTAGAGACGGGACTAGCGGGAGCTACGAGCAGTACTTC
TRBV27	TRBD1	TRBJ2-7	few	CASGTGTGTYEQYF	TGTGCCAGCGGTACCGGGACAGGGACCTACGAGCAGTACTTC
TRBV29-1	.	TRBJ1-2	.	CSVEGQGWEGYTF	TGCAGCGTTGAGGGTCAGGGTTGGGAGGGCTACACCTTC
TRBV5-1	TRBD1	TRBJ2-5	many	CASSLGTGGEFTQYF	TGCGCCAGCAGCTTAGGGACAGGCGGGGAATTCACCCAGTACTTC
TRBV24-1	.	TRBJ2-3	.	CATSGVQGTGRTQYF	TGTGCCACCAGTGGAGTCCAGGGAACCGGGCGTACGCAGTATTTT
TRBV28	.	TRBJ2-7	many	CASRDSYEQYF	TGTGCCAGCAGGGACAGCTACGAGCAGTACTTC
TRBV6-1	.	TRBJ1-5	few	CASHPGTASWPQHF	TGTGCCAGCCATCCCGGGACGGCATCGTGGCCCCAGCATTTT
TRBV2	.	TRBJ2-7	.	CASARRDRGEQYF	TGTGCCAGCGCGCGGCGGGATCGGGGCGAGCAGTACTTC
TRBV20-1	.	TRBJ1-5	many	CSADSGRFNQPQHF	TGCAGTGCTGACTCCGGACGTTTCAATCAGCCCCAGCATTTT
TRBV3-1	.	TRBJ2-7	.	CASSRWPSYEQYF	TGTGCCAGCAGCCGATGGCCTTCCTACGAGCAGTACTTC
TRBV2	.	TRBJ2-3	.	CASSGPNTDTQYF	TGTGCCAGCAGTGGGCCGAACACAGATACGCAGTATTTT
TRBV19	TRBD1	TRBJ2-4	few	CASSIGEKGATKNIQYF	TGTGCCAGTAGTATTGGTGAGAAGGGGGCGACCAAAAACATTCAGTACTTC